One TCR beta chain is described in this entry. These data are taken from a study of control samples from healthy donors and cancer patients. This CDR3 has 18 amino acids. Trimming stripped 2 bases from V and 2 bases from J, with 16 bases between. Germline-derived CDR1 and CDR2 are SGHTA and FQGNSA. The assay was immunoSEQ multiplex PCR, and TCRdb's table has in-frame clones only and misses some. The sample gives approximately 70,000 clones, 84% of which show up once; approximately 16% is in the top ten. The source is a man aged 50-59 years in good health. The sample taken for sequencing was blood. The rearrangement joins TRBV7-2 to TRBJ2-6; TRBD2 might be the D (7 bases). CDR3 in amino acids: CASSLRSAGDTGANVLTF. In DNA, the CDR3 is TGTGCCAGCAGCTTAAGATCGGCGGGGGACACTGGGGCCAACGTCCTGACTTTC.